This T cell receptor (beta chain) was identified in a study of shared clonotypes between healthy human individuals (dated by TCRdb to 2018 to 2020). Broadly, across the study: A few men and a couple of women, aged 18 to 49 years, made up the cohort. For each donor, three plates each were used for CD4 naive and CD4 memory, two plates were used for CD8 naive, and one plate was used for CD8 memory. Leukapheresis yielded between about 0.94 and 10 billion PBMCs per donor. The study deeply sequenced blood TCR repertoires of five healthy adults to estimate repertoire size and the extent of clonotype sharing between individuals. Different laboratories and diverse techniques were used to prepare libraries and sequence TCR repertoires, to increase sequencing depth and limit assay-specific biases. What the authors observed across the whole study: Because the study included a small number of donors, the genetic and exposure-history diversity represented was limited. Larger estimated clonotype richness was generally found for naive subsets than for memory subsets. Compared with non-shared clonotypes, clonotypes shared by all four sorted-subset donors had higher generation probabilities. Across four donors, approximately 5% of naive CD4, approximately 3.6% of naive CD8, approximately 2.5% of memory CD4, and 0.3% to 0.45% of memory CD8 clonotypes were shared. Incomplete sequencing was indicated by rarefaction of sorted-subset datasets, despite the large sequencing depth. Pairwise subsampling led to the expectation that sequencing depth would affect the degree of clonotype sharing among donors. Sampling was limited to blood, and TCR repertoires in tissue likely differ from TCR repertoires in blood.

For the CD8 naive samples, CD45RO-negative cells were positively selected for CCR7, yielding a CD45RA+CCR7+ population from which TemRA cells were excluded. The donors were healthy, HIV-negative adults with no recently reported acute infections or vaccinations. Every donor was a Caucasian adult residing in Nashville, Tennessee, USA. After blood collection by leukapheresis, PBMCs were isolated using Ficoll-Histopaque density gradient centrifugation and then cryopreserved in the vapor phase of liquid nitrogen. Analytical flow cytometry was used to check the purity and quantity of every magnetically sorted T cell population. Genomic DNA was isolated from each sorted fraction and quantified by UV absorbance on a Nanodrop 2000c. TCR CDR3 regions were amplified from genomic DNA by multiplex PCR using the deep immunoSEQ assay. Genomic DNA extracted from each cell subset was distributed evenly over all wells of several immunoSEQ 96-well plates, and each plate served as one replicate. For sorted subsets, each replicate PCR was loaded with 200 ng genomic DNA, equivalent to 25,000 to 35,000 T cell genomes. Purified libraries were quantified with a Qubit 3.0 fluorometer, sized on a Bioanalyzer 2100, and re-quantified with the KAPA Library Quantification kit. Every immunoSEQ 96-well plate was sequenced on a dedicated single-read 150-cycle Illumina NextSeq 550 flow cell. Regarding the original processing steps: Because the immunoSEQ output included only junctional sequences and no quality scores, the filtering could not be the same as the filtering used for full-length reads. Sequences were annotated with PyIR, a Python wrapper for IgBLAST v1.9, and V/J genes and CDR3 were assigned using IMGT germline references. Any read was removed if the V/J assignment was weak (E-value above 1e-6), the CDR3 was missing, or the read contained stop codons, out-of-frame junctions, or ambiguous translated residues. A V3J clonotype was defined by an identical inferred V gene, J gene, and CDR3 amino acid sequence. Percentage overlap between repertoires was calculated by dividing the number of shared unique clonotypes by the size of the smaller repertoire. RTK rarefaction, the Chao1 estimator, and Recon v2.1 estimates of unobserved clonotypes were used to assess repertoire richness. OLGA was used to compute generation probabilities for all TCRbeta clonotypes that the gDNA method yielded from a few donors. TCRdb stores this immuneACCESS table with in-frame sequences only. Part of the clones is absent; in the studies checked, under half of the shortfall reflects unresolved V genes, and no reason is known for the rest. V and J calls plus clone size are reproduced from that table; the DNA served to infer D and trimming. Present in this sample are around 550,000 clones, 90% to 95% of which were seen just once. The top ten clonotypes cover 0.11% of the sample.

Trimming takes 2 bases from V and 4 bases from J, and the germline ends sit 15 bases apart. The germline V gene encodes CDR1 SQVTM and CDR2 ANQGSEA. Including the terminal cysteine and phenylalanine, the CDR3 comprises 14 residues. Just the 42-base CDR3 DNA is kept, in frame starting at base 1. On this clone: Its antigen remains undetermined. No base qualities exist here, and no much larger clone lies one base off it.

In this chain, TRBV29-1 is recombined with TRBJ2-7; the D assignment is uncertain and may be TRBD1 or TRBD2, with 5 bases supporting each. This sequence was found in a woman aged 30 to 39 in good health. Sequencing was carried out using naive CD8+ T cells sorted from blood. This sample's cell subset or site label indicates: CD45RA+CCR7+. The CDR3 protein: CSVEIRDGRYEQYF. The nucleotide sequence is TGCAGCGTTGAAATACGGGACGGGCGGTACGAGCAGTACTTC.